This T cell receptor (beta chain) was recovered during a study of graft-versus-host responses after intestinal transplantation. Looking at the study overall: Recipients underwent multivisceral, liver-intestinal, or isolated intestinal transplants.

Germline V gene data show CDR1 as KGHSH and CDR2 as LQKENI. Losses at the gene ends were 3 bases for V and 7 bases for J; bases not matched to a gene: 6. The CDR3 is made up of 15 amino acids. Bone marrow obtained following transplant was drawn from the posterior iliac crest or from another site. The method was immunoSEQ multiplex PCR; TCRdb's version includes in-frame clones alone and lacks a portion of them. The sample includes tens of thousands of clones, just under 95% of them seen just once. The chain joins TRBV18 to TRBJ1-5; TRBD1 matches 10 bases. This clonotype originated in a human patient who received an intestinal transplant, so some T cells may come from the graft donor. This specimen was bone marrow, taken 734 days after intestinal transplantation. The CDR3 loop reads CASSPGQGQGQPQHF. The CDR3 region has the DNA TGTGCCAGCTCACCGGGACAGGGGCAGGGACAGCCCCAGCATTTT.